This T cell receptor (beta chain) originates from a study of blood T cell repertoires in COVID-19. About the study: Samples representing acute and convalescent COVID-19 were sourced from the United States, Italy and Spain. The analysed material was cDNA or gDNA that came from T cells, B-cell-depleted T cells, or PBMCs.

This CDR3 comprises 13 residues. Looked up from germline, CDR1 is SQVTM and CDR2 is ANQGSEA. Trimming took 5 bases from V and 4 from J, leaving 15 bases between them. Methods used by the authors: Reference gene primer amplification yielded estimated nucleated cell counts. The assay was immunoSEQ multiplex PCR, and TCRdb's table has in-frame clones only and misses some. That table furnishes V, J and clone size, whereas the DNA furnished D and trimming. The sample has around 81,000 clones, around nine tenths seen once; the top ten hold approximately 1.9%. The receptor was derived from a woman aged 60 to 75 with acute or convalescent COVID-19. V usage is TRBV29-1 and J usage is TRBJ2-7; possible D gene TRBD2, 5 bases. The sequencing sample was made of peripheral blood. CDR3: CSVSWRATYEQYF. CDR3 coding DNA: TGCAGCGTTTCCTGGCGGGCTACTTACGAGCAGTACTTC.